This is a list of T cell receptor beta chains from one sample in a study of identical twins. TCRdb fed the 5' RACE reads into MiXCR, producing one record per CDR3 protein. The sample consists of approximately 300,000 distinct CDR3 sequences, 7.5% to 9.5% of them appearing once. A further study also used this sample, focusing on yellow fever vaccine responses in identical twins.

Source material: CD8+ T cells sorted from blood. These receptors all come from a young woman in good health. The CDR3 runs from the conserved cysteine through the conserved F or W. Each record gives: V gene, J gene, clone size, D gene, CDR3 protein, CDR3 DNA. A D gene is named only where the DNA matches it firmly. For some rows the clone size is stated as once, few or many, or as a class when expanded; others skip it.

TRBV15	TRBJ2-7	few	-	CATKLAGTNSYEQYF	TGTGCCACCAAGTTGGCCGGGACAAACTCCTACGAGCAGTACTTC
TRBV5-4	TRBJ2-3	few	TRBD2	CASSLVGGGASSTDTQYF	TGTGCCAGCAGCTTGGTTGGCGGGGGGGCCTCTAGCACAGATACGCAGTATTTT
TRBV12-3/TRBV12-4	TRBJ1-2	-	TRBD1	CASTDTETGSWIGYTF	TGTGCCAGCACCGATACGGAGACAGGGAGTTGGATCGGCTACACCTTC
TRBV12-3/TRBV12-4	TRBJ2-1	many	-	CASSPLGRDDEQFF	TGTGCCAGCAGTCCCTTGGGCAGGGACGATGAGCAGTTCTTC
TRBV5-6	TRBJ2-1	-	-	CASSFGAEQFF	TGTGCCAGCAGCTTCGGAGCCGAGCAGTTCTTC
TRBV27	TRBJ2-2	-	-	CASIGTGNTGELFF	TGTGCCAGCATCGGTACAGGGAACACCGGGGAGCTGTTTTTT
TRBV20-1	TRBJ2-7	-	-	CSATKGRSSYEQYF	TGCAGTGCGACTAAGGGACGGTCCTCCTACGAGCAGTACTTC
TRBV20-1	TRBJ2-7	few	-	CSARGLKNRDYSYEQYF	TGCAGTGCTAGAGGCCTTAAAAACAGGGATTATTCCTACGAGCAGTACTTC
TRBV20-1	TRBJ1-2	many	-	CSARTLEDGYTF	TGCAGTGCTAGAACTTTAGAGGATGGCTACACCTTC
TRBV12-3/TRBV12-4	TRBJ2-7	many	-	CASTWGGAYEQYF	TGTGCCAGCACCTGGGGCGGAGCCTACGAGCAGTACTTC
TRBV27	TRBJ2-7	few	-	CASSLAGANYEQYF	TGTGCCAGCAGTTTAGCAGGGGCCAACTACGAGCAGTACTTC
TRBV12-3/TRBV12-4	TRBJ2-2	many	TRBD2	CASSTRLAGAGELFF	TGTGCCAGCAGTACTCGACTAGCGGGAGCCGGGGAGCTGTTTTTT
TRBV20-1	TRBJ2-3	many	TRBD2	CSARQLAGGADTQYF	TGCAGTGCTAGGCAACTAGCGGGAGGGGCAGATACGCAGTATTTT
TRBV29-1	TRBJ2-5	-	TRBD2	CSVAGTSGGDQETQYF	TGCAGCGTTGCGGGGACTAGCGGGGGGGACCAAGAGACCCAGTACTTC
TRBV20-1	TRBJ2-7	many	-	CSAGGLSGRSSYEQYF	TGCAGTGCGGGTGGTTTAAGCGGAAGGAGCTCCTACGAGCAGTACTTC
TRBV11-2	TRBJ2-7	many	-	CASSLDWGISSYEQYF	TGTGCCAGCAGCTTAGACTGGGGGATAAGCTCCTACGAGCAGTACTTC
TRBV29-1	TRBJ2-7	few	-	CSVVVPSSYEQYF	TGCAGCGTTGTAGTCCCGAGCTCCTACGAGCAGTACTTC
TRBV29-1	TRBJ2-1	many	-	CSAVGNPYNEQFF	TGCAGCGCCGTGGGGAACCCCTACAATGAGCAGTTCTTC
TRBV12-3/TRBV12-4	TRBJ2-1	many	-	CASSLEGGASSYNEQFF	TGTGCCAGCAGTTTAGAGGGGGGCGCCTCCTCCTACAATGAGCAGTTCTTC
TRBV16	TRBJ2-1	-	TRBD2	CASSQSVPGGPGSEQFF	TGTGCCAGCAGCCAATCGGTGCCGGGGGGGCCCGGGAGTGAGCAGTTCTTC
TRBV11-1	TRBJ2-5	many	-	CASSLERSPEYREETQYF	TGTGCCAGCAGCTTAGAGAGGAGTCCTGAGTACCGGGAAGAGACCCAGTACTTC
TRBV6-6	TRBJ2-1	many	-	CASREGSPIGQFF	TGTGCCAGCAGAGAGGGATCCCCCATTGGGCAGTTCTTC
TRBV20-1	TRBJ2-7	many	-	CSVTRLGAYYEQYF	TGCAGTGTTACTAGGCTGGGGGCGTACTACGAGCAGTACTTC
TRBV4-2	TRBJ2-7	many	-	CASSGGISYEQYF	TGTGCCAGCAGCGGAGGGATCTCCTACGAGCAGTACTTC
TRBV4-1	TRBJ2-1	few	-	CASSPLMGNEQFF	TGCGCCAGCAGCCCTCTTATGGGAAATGAGCAGTTCTTC
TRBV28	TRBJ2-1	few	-	CASSRGDSSYNEQFF	TGTGCCAGCAGCCGCGGGGACTCTTCCTACAATGAGCAGTTCTTC
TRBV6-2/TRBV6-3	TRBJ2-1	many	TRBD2	CASSYLAGGWNEQFF	TGTGCCAGCAGTTACCTAGCGGGAGGGTGGAATGAGCAGTTCTTC
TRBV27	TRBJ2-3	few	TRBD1	CASSGQGALNTQYF	TGTGCCAGCAGTGGACAGGGGGCACTAAATACGCAGTATTTT
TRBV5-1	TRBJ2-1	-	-	CASSLNLQGWFF	TGCGCCAGCAGCTTGAATCTACAGGGATGGTTCTTC
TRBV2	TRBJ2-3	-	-	CASLGAAGGTDTQYF	TGTGCCAGCCTTGGCGCGGCCGGGGGAACAGATACGCAGTATTTT
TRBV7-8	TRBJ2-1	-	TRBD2	CASGRALNEQFF	TGTGCCAGCGGGAGGGCCCTCAATGAGCAGTTCTTC
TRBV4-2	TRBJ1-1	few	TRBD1	CASSQPDRGNTEAFF	TGTGCCAGCAGCCAACCGGACAGGGGGAACACTGAAGCTTTCTTT
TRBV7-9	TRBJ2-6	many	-	CASSPSTSGANVLTF	TGTGCCAGCAGCCCGTCTACCTCTGGGGCCAACGTCCTGACTTTC
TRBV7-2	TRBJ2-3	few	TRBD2	CASSFYSSGQKDTQYF	TGTGCCAGCAGCTTTTATTCTAGCGGCCAAAAGGATACGCAGTATTTT
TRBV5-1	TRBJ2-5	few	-	CASRRQQETQYF	TGCGCCAGCCGGAGACAGCAAGAGACCCAGTACTTC
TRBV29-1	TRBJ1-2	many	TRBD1	CSALTGALGYGYTF	TGCAGCGCGTTGACAGGGGCTCTAGGCTATGGCTACACCTTC
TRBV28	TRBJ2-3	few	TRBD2	CASSEGLAGGTQYF	TGTGCCAGCAGTGAGGGACTAGCGGGAGGAACGCAGTATTTT